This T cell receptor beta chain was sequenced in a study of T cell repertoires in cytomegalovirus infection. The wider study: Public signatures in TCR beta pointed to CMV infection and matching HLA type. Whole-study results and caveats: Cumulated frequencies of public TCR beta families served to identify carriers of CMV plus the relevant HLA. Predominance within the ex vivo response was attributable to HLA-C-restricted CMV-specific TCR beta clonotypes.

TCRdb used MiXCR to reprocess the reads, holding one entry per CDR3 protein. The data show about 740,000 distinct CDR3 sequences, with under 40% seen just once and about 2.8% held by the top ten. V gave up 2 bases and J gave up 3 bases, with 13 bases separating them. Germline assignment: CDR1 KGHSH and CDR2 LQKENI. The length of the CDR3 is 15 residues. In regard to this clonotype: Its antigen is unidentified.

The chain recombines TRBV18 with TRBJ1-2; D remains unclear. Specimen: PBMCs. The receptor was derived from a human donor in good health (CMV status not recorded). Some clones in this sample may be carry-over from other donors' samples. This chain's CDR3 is CASSPFGKDDYGYTF. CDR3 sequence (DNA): TGTGCCAGCTCACCATTCGGGAAAGATGACTATGGCTACACCTTC.